Sequencing of this TCR beta chain was carried out in a study of OX40 agonist ivuxolimab in advanced cancers. Study-wide background: Patients took ivuxolimab, an agonistic anti-OX40 (CD134) antibody. Aged roughly 23 to 80 with a mean of roughly 65 years, they were about 78% male. Earlier treatment with anti-PD-1, anti-PD-L1 or anti-CTLA-4 was permitted, and about 40% had received some. A partial response was reached by three patients: one with hepatocellular carcinoma and two with cutaneous melanoma.

Trimming removed 1 base from V and 4 bases from J, with 25 bases in between. Germline V gives CDR1 MNHNS, CDR2 SASEGT. The CDR3 length is 19 residues. Clones were sequenced by immunoSEQ multiplex PCR, and TCRdb holds only the in-frame ones, with some missing. Of tens of thousands of clones in the sample, roughly nine tenths were seen once. The sequenced sample was CD4+ or CD8+ T cells sorted from blood, obtained in a trial of the OX40 agonist ivuxolimab. J is TRBJ1-2 and V is TRBV6-1; D might be TRBD1 (5 bases). The receptor was isolated from an adult with an advanced solid tumor such as melanoma, head and neck, liver or kidney cancer. The DNA for the CDR3 is TGTGCCAGCAGTGAAGTCCGGGTAGGGACCTTCCTGACGAGCTATGGCTACACCTTC. Translation: CASSEVRVGTFLTSYGYTF.